This entry describes one T cell receptor beta chain. As originally analysed: Amplification of reference gene primers provided the estimated nucleated cell counts. The protocol was immunoSEQ multiplex PCR, while the TCRdb copy is restricted to in-frame clones and leaves out a portion. V, J and clone size derive from that table, while D and trimming were established from the DNA sequence. The sample has some 110,000 clones; approximately 87% are singletons. CDR3 length: 14 amino acids. V was pared by 4 bases and J by 6 bases, with 12 bases between. CDR1 and CDR2 (germline): LNHDA, SQIVND (reference sequence). The data were obtained in a study of blood T cell repertoires in COVID-19. Study background: Samples came from the United States, Italy and Spain, spanning acute and convalescent COVID-19. Nucleic acid was either cDNA or gDNA, and it came from T cells, B-cell-depleted T cells, or PBMCs.

This receptor was obtained from a man aged 30 to 39 with acute or convalescent COVID-19. This chain uses TRBV19 with TRBJ2-2; TRBD2 is a possible D gene (6 bases). The sequenced material came from peripheral blood. This CDR3 is CASSNTWGAGELFF. Written as DNA, the CDR3 is TGTGCCAGTAGTAACACCTGGGGGGCCGGGGAGCTGTTTTTT.